Included here is one TCR beta chain sequence, with context. Assay used: immunoSEQ multiplex PCR; TCRdb lists only in-frame clones, some missing. The data contain 55,000 to 80,000 clones, 80% to 90% of them seen just once; the ten biggest clones take up about 2.4%. This entry is derived from a study of OX40 agonist ivuxolimab in advanced cancers. Study in general: Ivuxolimab, an antibody that agonizes OX40 (CD134), was administered to the patients.

Autoimmune disease history or systemic immunosuppression was exclusionary. Material: CD4+ or CD8+ T cells sorted from blood, obtained in a trial of the OX40 agonist ivuxolimab. The TCR originated in an adult with an advanced solid tumor such as melanoma, head and neck, liver or kidney cancer.

The CDR3 bases are TGCGCCAGCAGCTTGGGTTCGGGACAGGGGCTTTCCTACGAGCAGTACTTC. Its protein product is CASSLGSGQGLSYEQYF. V is TRBV5-1 and J is TRBJ2-7, with TRBD1 matching 10 bases. J was trimmed by 1 base and V by 0 bases; bases with no gene match: 7. Germline V lookup: CDR1 SGHRS, CDR2 YFSETQ. The CDR3 is made up of 17 amino acids.